The 21 T cell receptor beta chains listed next were all sequenced from one sample in a study of T cells in women clearing cervical HPV infection. TCRdb's table, derived via immunoSEQ multiplex PCR, lists solely in-frame clones and lacks some. This repertoire includes about 36,000 clones. The sequenced material came from blood buffy coat. The source is a woman between 18 and 70 years old with a cervical HPV16 infection that either progressed to CIN3+ or cleared (not recorded which).

This CDR3 reads CASSEGPVSGNTIYF. The DNA read from the CDR3 is TGTGCCAGCAGTGAGGGGCCGGTCTCTGGAAACACC. The gene calls are TRBV6-1 and TRBJ1-3; D is possibly TRBD1 (5 bases). The read terminates 3 residues before the CDR3 end, so the remaining end is supplied by the germline J gene. This CDR3 comprises 15 residues. V lost 3 bases, J lost 0 bases, and 9 bases lay in between. Per germline, CDR1 MNHNS and CDR2 SASEGT.

On this clone itself: The read is 3 residues too short to cover the CDR3 end, so that end is filled in from the germline J gene. The chain uses TRBV10-2 and TRBJ2-3; no reliable D call. The CDR3 totals 13 residues. Trimming shortened V by 5 bases and J by 5 bases, and 11 bases separated the two germline ends. Germline V gives CDR1 WSHSY, CDR2 SAAADI. CDR3 loop: CASSSLEGDTQYF. The sequenced CDR3 bases are TGCGCCAGCAGTAGTCTAGAAGGAGATACG.

As concerns this clone: The CDR3 end lies 3 residues beyond the end of the read and is filled in from the germline J gene. The J gene is TRBJ2-2, the V gene TRBV6-4; 12 bases agree with TRBD1. Germline trimming cut 6 bases from V and 5 bases from J; bases unmatched to any gene: 4. Germline CDR1 reads MRHNA; CDR2 reads SNTAGT. The CDR3 has 15 amino acids. The CDR3 here is CASRPGQGATGELFF. The part of the CDR3 DNA that was read is TGTGCCAGCAGACCGGGACAGGGGGCGACCGGGGAG.

A note on this clone: The CDR3 extends 3 residues past the end of the read, so its final part is completed from the germline J gene. The V and J genes are TRBV14 and TRBJ2-3, with D unresolved. The V end lost 0 bases, the J end lost 5 bases, and 15 bases lay between the germline ends. The V gene's germline CDR1 is SGHDN and CDR2 FVKESK. The CDR3 length is 16 residues. The sequenced CDR3 bases are TGTGCCAGCAGCCAAGAATTGGGCTTTTTAGGAGATACG. Amino acids: CASSQELGFLGDT. In full, the CDR3 is CASSQELGFLGDTQYF.

The DNA read from the CDR3 is TGCAGTGCTGTAAGCGGTAGCAATCAGCCC. Translated, it gives CSAVSGSNQP. The full CDR3 is CSAVSGSNQPQHF. The chain employs TRBV20-1 and TRBJ1-5; D not certain. The read comes to an end 3 residues before the CDR3 does, leaving the germline J gene to fill in the end. The CDR3 runs to 13 residues. Germline V lookup: CDR1 DFQATT, CDR2 SNEGSKA (reference sequence). V was trimmed by 5 bases and J by 0 bases, leaving 8 bases between them.

As concerns this clone: The read ends 3 residues before the CDR3 terminus; that terminus is restored from the germline J gene. The V and J genes are TRBV6-4 and TRBJ2-3; TRBD2 matches 9 bases. The CDR3 sequence is 14 residues long. The trim removed 4 bases at V and 1 base at J, leaving 0 bases unmatched. CDR1 MRHNA and CDR2 SNTAGT come from the germline V gene. The chain's CDR3 is CASSASGGTDTQYF. Incomplete CDR3 DNA: TGTGCCAGCAGTGCTAGCGGGGGCACAGATACG.

Points on this clone: Other DNA sequences in this specimen translate into the identical CDR3. CDR3 bases read: TGTGCCAGCAGCTTATCAGGGGGTTCTGGCACTGAA. Its protein product is CASSLSGGSGTE. In full, the CDR3 reads CASSLSGGSGTEAFF. The chain recombines TRBV11-2 with TRBJ1-1; 7 bases are a match to TRBD1. Coverage ceases 3 residues before the CDR3 finishes, and the germline J gene fills in the end. With 2 bases clipped from V and 4 bases from J, the junction kept 7 bases outside the gene matches. The germline gives CDR1 SGHAT, CDR2 FQNNGV. The CDR3 runs to 15 residues.

Of note for this clone: The read comes to an end 3 residues before the CDR3 does, leaving the germline J gene to fill in the end. This rearrangement joins TRBV5-1 to TRBJ2-7, with 8 bases aligning to TRBD2. The CDR3 covers 14 residues. CDR1 SGHRS and CDR2 YFSETQ come from the germline V gene. Germline trimming cut 4 bases from V and 4 bases from J; bases unmatched to any gene: 7. CDR3: CASSEQAGDYEQYF. The part of the CDR3 DNA that was read is TGCGCCAGCAGCGAGCAAGCGGGGGATTACGAG. The variable domain in full, with the rest retrieved from reference TRBV5-1 and TRBJ2-7, is KAGVTQTPRYLIKTRGQQVTLSCSPISGHRSVSWYQQTPGQGLQFLFEYFSETQRNKGNFPGRFSGRQFSNSRSEMNVSTLELGDSALYLCASSEQAGDYEQYFGPGTRLTVT.

About this clone: The read stops 3 residues short of the end of the CDR3; the missing end is completed from the germline J gene. J is TRBJ2-3 and V is TRBV6-4, with D possibly TRBD2 on 5 matching bases. V was shortened by 4 bases and J by 2 bases, with 7 bases between the two germline ends. This CDR3 comprises 13 residues. From germline, CDR1 is MRHNA and CDR2 SNTAGT. CDR3 bases read: TGTGCCAGCAGTGGAGGGTCCACAGATACG. This sequence encodes CASSGGSTDT. The full CDR3 protein is CASSGGSTDTQYF.

About this clone itself: Read sequence stops 3 residues before the CDR3 end, and the germline J gene provides the missing end. The rearrangement uses TRBV18 and TRBJ2-7; no firm D call. V lost 6 bases to trimming and J lost 0 bases, with 18 bases between them. Germline values: CDR1 KGHSH, CDR2 LQKENI. The CDR3 is 16 residues long. CDR3 protein: CASSPNPPTSSYEQYF. The sequenced part of the CDR3 DNA is TGTGCCAGCTCCCCTAACCCGCCCACGAGCTCCTACGAG.

Notes on this clone: From the germline J gene comes the end of the CDR3, since the read stops 3 residues before it. This sequence joins TRBV2 and TRBJ2-1, with TRBD1 identical over 11 bases. The ends lost 8 bases at V and 6 bases at J; junction bases unmatched: 3. Germline assignment: CDR1 SNHLY and CDR2 FYNNEI. The CDR3 is made up of 13 amino acids. CDR3 loop: CASSGTGGNEQFF. The part of the CDR3 DNA that was read is TGTGCCAGCTCCGGGACAGGGGGCAATGAG.

On this clone: The read comes to an end 3 residues before the CDR3 does, leaving the germline J gene to fill in the end. The chain combines TRBV30 with TRBJ2-7, with a weak D call TRBD1 (6 bases). V shed 5 bases and J shed 2 bases, with 16 bases lying between them. In germline, CDR1 is GTSNPN, CDR2 SVGIG (reference sequence). This CDR3 has 14 amino acids. The sequenced part of the CDR3 DNA is TGTGCCTGGGTACAACAGGGTCGGACCTACGAG. As protein: CAWVQQGRTYE. The complete CDR3 reads CAWVQQGRTYEQYF.

Comments on this clone: The read ends 3 residues before the CDR3 terminus; that terminus is restored from the germline J gene. The J gene is TRBJ1-1, the V gene TRBV11-3; tentative D call: TRBD1 (5 bases). Between the trimmed V and J ends, which lost 1 base and 4 bases, there was a span of 10 bases. Germline V CDR1 and CDR2: SGHNT, YENEEA. The CDR3 loop spans 14 amino acids. CDR3 DNA, as far as it was read: TGTGCCAGCAGCTTAGCCGGGGGGTCCACTGAA. This encodes CASSLAGGSTE. The full CDR3 reads CASSLAGGSTEAFF.

Remarks on this clone: The read comes to an end 3 residues before the CDR3 does, leaving the germline J gene to fill in the end. V is TRBV2 and J is TRBJ1-1; TRBD1 might be the D (6 bases). CDR1 and CDR2 from the germline V gene are SNHLY and FYNNEI. V lost 8 bases and J 0 bases, leaving 10 bases between the germline ends. The CDR3 has 13 residues. Incomplete CDR3 DNA: TGTGCCAGCGGAACAGGGCTGAACACTGAA. Its protein product is CASGTGLNTE. In full, the CDR3 is CASGTGLNTEAFF.

As concerns this clone: The DNA ends 3 residues before the CDR3 does, and the rest of the CDR3 is filled in from the germline J gene. The chain couples TRBV30 to TRBJ2-2; TRBD2 is a possible D gene (8 bases). This CDR3 has 16 amino acids. Germline values: CDR1 GTSNPN, CDR2 SVGIG (reference sequence). V gave up 4 bases and J gave up 6 bases, with 21 bases separating them. CDR3: CAWTLRGGQGAGELFF. CDR3 DNA, as far as it was read: TGTGCCTGGACGCTCCGGGGGGGGCAGGGGGCCGGGGAG.

Remarks on this clone: The read terminates 3 residues ahead of where the CDR3 ends, so the germline J gene completes it. V usage is TRBV5-1 and J usage is TRBJ2-1; D perhaps matches TRBD2 (6 bases). Looked up from germline, CDR1 is SGHRS and CDR2 is YFSETQ. CDR3 length: 16 amino acids. Trimming took off 0 bases at V and 8 bases at J, with 18 bases between the two ends. The CDR3 loop is CASSLGLGAYNDEQFF. Incomplete CDR3 DNA: TGCGCCAGCAGCTTGGGACTAGGTGCCTACAATGATGAG.

As to this clone: The read ends 3 residues early relative to the CDR3; the germline J gene fills the gap. This chain uses TRBV7-6 with TRBJ2-7; the D gene is possibly TRBD1 (7 bases). The CDR3 covers 13 residues. V was pared by 3 bases and J by 6 bases, with 12 bases between. Germline V gives CDR1 SGHVS, CDR2 FNYEAQ. The sequenced part of the CDR3 DNA is TGTGCCAGCAGCTTGGGCAGGGGGGTCGAG. The encoded protein is CASSLGRGVE. The whole CDR3 is CASSLGRGVEQYF.

The covered CDR3 bases are TGCAGCGTTGGGACAGTTCTCCAAGGCACTGAA. Amino acid sequence: CSVGTVLQGTE. The complete CDR3 sequence is CSVGTVLQGTEAFF. This chain joins TRBV29-1 and TRBJ1-1, with D maybe TRBD1 (6 bases). The observed sequence ends 3 residues before the CDR3 terminus, with the missing tail filled in from the germline J gene. CDR1 and CDR2 from the germline V gene are SQVTM and ANQGSEA. The CDR3 has 14 amino acids. Trimming stripped 4 bases from V and 4 bases from J, with 16 bases between.

The CDR3 loop reads CASLQRETRGTEAFF. The part of the CDR3 DNA that was read is TGTGCCAGCTTACAGAGGGAGACTAGGGGCACTGAA. The rearrangement uses TRBV18 and TRBJ1-1; TRBD1 is a possible D gene (5 bases). With the read ending 3 residues before the CDR3 end, the germline J gene is used to fill in that end. The ends were cut back, 7 bases at V and 4 bases at J, with 19 bases in the middle. This CDR3 comprises 15 residues. Germline CDR1 KGHSH, CDR2 LQKENI.

Notes on this clone: The sequenced fragment ends 3 residues before the CDR3 boundary, so the rest is inferred from the germline J gene. J is TRBJ1-4 and V is TRBV30; possibly TRBD1 for D (5 bases). The CDR3 sequence is 15 residues long. Trimming shortened V by 8 bases and J by 2 bases, and 18 bases separated the two germline ends. CDR1 is GTSNPN, CDR2 SVGIG, per germline (reference sequence). The CDR3 here is CAASPAGLTNEKLFF. Incomplete CDR3 DNA: TGTGCCGCATCCCCTGCGGGGCTGACTAATGAAAAA.

Details on this clone: The DNA ends 3 residues before the CDR3 does, and the rest of the CDR3 is filled in from the germline J gene. The chain has TRBV20-1 and TRBJ2-3; D may be TRBD2 (5 bases). There are 13 residues in the CDR3. V lost 6 bases to trimming and J lost 0 bases, with 10 bases between them. Germline assignment: CDR1 DFQATT and CDR2 SNEGSKA (reference sequence). Partial CDR3 DNA: TGCAGTGCCTTCGACTATAGCACAGATACG. Its protein is CSAFDYSTDT. The entire CDR3 protein is CSAFDYSTDTQYF.